The 3 T cell receptor beta chains below all came from one sample that was sequenced in a study of T cells after yellow fever vaccination. A single record per CDR3 protein comes from TCRdb applying MiXCR to the 5' RACE reads. The sample carries over 20,000 distinct CDR3 sequences, 4.5% to 6% recorded once. Material: PBMCs, either bulk or a sorted T-cell subset (CD4+, CD8+, memory, or dextramer-sorted; not recorded which), obtained 15 days after the yellow fever booster vaccination. The receptors here all came from a man aged 25-40 years who received the YFV17D yellow fever vaccine.

This clonotype has at least ten counts. The chain employs TRBV7-2 and TRBJ1-2; D is uncertain. The germline CDR1 and CDR2 sequences are SGHTA and FQGNSA. This CDR3 contains 13 residues. Between the trimmed V and J ends, which lost 6 bases and 5 bases, there was a span of 13 bases. The CDR3, as DNA: TGTGCCAGCAGTTCCATTGGTTGGTATGGCTACACCTTC. Residues: CASSSIGWYGYTF.

This clonotype was recorded many times. The chain has TRBV7-2 and TRBJ1-1; D not certain. The CDR3 consists of 12 residues. Trimming left V 1 base short and J 6 bases short, with 6 bases between. Germline V gene data show CDR1 as SGHTA and CDR2 as FQGNSA. CDR3 protein: CASSLGIPEAFF. The CDR3 DNA is TGTGCCAGCAGCTTAGGGATCCCTGAAGCTTTCTTT.

This clonotype was observed at least ten times. The gene calls are TRBV5-4 and TRBJ1-6; no clear D. Per germline, CDR1 SGHNT and CDR2 YYREEE (reference sequence). V lost 7 bases and J 7 bases, leaving 12 bases between the germline ends. This CDR3 is built from 13 residues. The CDR3 is CASQEDGNSPLHF. The CDR3 coding sequence is TGTGCCAGCCAAGAGGACGGGAATTCACCCCTCCACTTT.